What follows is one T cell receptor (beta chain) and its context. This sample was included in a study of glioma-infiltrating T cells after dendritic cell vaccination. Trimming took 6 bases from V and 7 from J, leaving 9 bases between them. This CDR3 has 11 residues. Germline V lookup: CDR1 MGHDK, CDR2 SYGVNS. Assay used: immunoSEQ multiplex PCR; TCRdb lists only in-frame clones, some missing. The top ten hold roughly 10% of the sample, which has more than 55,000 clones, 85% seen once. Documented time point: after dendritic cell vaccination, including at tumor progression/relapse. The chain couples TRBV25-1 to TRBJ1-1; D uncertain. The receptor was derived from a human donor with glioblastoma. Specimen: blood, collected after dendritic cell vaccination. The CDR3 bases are TGTGCCAGCAGAAGAGATCTTGAAGCTTTCTTT. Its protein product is CASRRDLEAFF.